This T cell receptor (beta chain) was sequenced for a study of blood T cell repertoires in COVID-19. At the level of the study: The analysed material was cDNA or gDNA that came from T cells, B-cell-depleted T cells, or PBMCs.

The CDR3 length is 15 residues. In germline, CDR1 is SGHRS, CDR2 YFSETQ. V was trimmed by 1 base and J by 1 base, leaving 11 bases between them. Original handling: From reference gene primer amplification, estimates of nucleated cell counts were derived. Here immunoSEQ multiplex PCR was the method, and the copy in TCRdb shows in-frame clones only, minus some. The DNA gave D and trimming, while V, J and clone size come from that table. The sample gives about 160,000 clones, 75% to 85% of which show up once; approximately 10% is in the top ten. This clonotype was sampled from a human donor in a cohort sampled during active COVID-19. The sequenced sample consisted of peripheral blood. The chain carries TRBV5-1 and TRBJ1-1; D ambiguous. CDR3 in DNA: TGCGCCAGCAGCTTGTTGGTGGGAGGGAACACTGAAGCTTTCTTT. Its protein is CASSLLVGGNTEAFF. The full variable domain, rest sourced from reference TRBV5-1 and TRBJ1-1, is KAGVTQTPRYLIKTRGQQVTLSCSPISGHRSVSWYQQTPGQGLQFLFEYFSETQRNKGNFPGRFSGRQFSNSRSEMNVSTLELGDSALYLCASSLLVGGNTEAFFGQGTRLTVV.